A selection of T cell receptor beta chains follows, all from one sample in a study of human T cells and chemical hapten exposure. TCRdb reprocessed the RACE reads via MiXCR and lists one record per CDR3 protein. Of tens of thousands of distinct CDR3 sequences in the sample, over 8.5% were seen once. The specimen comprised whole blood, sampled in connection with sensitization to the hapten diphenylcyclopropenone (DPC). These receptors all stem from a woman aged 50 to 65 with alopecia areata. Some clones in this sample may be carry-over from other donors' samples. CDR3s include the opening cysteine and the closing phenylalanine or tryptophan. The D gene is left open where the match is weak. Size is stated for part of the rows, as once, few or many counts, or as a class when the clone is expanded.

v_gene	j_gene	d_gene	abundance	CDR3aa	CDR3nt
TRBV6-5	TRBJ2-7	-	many	CASSYAGQWTRYEQYF	TGTGCCAGCAGTTACGCGGGACAGTGGACTCGCTACGAGCAGTACTTC
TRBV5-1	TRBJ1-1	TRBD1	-	CASSSVEGGADEAFF	TGCGCCAGCAGCTCGGTGGAAGGGGGCGCGGATGAAGCTTTCTTT
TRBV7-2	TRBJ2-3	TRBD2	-	CASSLERGVNTQYF	TGTGCCAGCAGCTTGGAGCGGGGGGTTAATACGCAGTATTTT
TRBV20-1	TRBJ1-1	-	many	CSAPSQTGAWNTEAFF	TGCAGTGCCCCAAGCCAGACAGGAGCGTGGAACACTGAAGCTTTCTTT
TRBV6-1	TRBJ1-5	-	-	CATTAGVGPQHF	TGTGCCACCACGGCGGGCGTGGGGCCCCAGCATTTT
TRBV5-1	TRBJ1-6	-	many	CASSEEGRSPLHF	TGCGCCAGCAGTGAGGAGGGACGTTCACCCCTCCACTTT
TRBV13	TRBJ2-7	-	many	CASSFLGSGSYEQYF	TGTGCCAGCAGCTTTTTAGGGAGTGGGTCCTACGAGCAGTACTTC
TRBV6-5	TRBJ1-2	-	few	CASSYRERYGYTF	TGTGCCAGCAGTTACAGGGAGCGGTATGGCTACACCTTC
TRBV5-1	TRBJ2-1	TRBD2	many	CASSPPGGLMDEQFF	TGCGCCAGCAGCCCACCGGGGGGGCTTATGGATGAGCAGTTCTTC
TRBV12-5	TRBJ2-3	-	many	CASGLGGGGTDTQYF	TGTGCTAGTGGCCTCGGAGGAGGAGGCACAGATACGCAGTATTTT
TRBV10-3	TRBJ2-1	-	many	CAISGTASREQFF	TGTGCCATCAGTGGTACTGCCTCCCGAGAGCAGTTCTTC
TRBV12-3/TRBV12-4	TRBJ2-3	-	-	CASNRGGARDTQYF	TGTGCCAGCAACCGGGGCGGGGCCAGAGATACGCAGTATTTT
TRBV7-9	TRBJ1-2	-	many	CASSLTVASNYGYTF	TGTGCCAGCAGCTTAACGGTTGCCTCTAACTATGGCTACACCTTC
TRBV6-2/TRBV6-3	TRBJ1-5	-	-	CASSLAGQSNSNQPQHF	TGTGCCAGCAGTTTGGCAGGACAGTCCAATAGCAATCAGCCCCAGCATTTT
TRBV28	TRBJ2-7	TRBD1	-	CASSLQTGGWYEQYF	TGTGCCAGCAGTTTACAGACAGGGGGCTGGTACGAGCAGTACTTC
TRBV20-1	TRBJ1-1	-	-	CSAIPGLANTEAFF	TGCAGTGCTATTCCCGGTCTAGCGAACACTGAAGCTTTCTTT
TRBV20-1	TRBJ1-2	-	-	CSPRASSFAIDYTF	TGCAGCCCCAGGGCCTCTTCGTTCGCTATTGACTACACCTTC
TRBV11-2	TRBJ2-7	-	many	CASSLVRGKYEQYF	TGTGCCAGCAGCTTAGTTCGGGGGAAATACGAGCAGTACTTC
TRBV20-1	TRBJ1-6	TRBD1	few	CSARTGPYNSPLHF	TGCAGTGCCAGGACAGGACCCTATAATTCACCCCTCCACTTT
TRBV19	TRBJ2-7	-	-	CASRDTRLSYEQYF	TGTGCCAGCCGGGACACCCGACTCTCCTACGAGCAGTACTTC
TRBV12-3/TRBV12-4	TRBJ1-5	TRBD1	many	CASRTGTGGLSQPQHF	TGTGCCAGCAGAACCGGGACAGGGGGCTTATCTCAGCCCCAGCATTTT
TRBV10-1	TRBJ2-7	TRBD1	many	CASCRIRGHTDRLYEQYF	TGCGCCAGCTGCCGAATAAGGGGGCATACCGACCGTCTCTACGAGCAGTACTTC
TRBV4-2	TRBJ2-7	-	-	CASSHQDSPYEQYF	TGTGCCAGCAGCCATCAGGACAGTCCCTACGAGCAGTACTTC
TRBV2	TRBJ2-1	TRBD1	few	CASRDRVGNEQFF	TGTGCCAGCAGGGACAGGGTCGGCAATGAGCAGTTCTTC
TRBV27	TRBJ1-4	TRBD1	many	CASSPGTAFNEKLFF	TGTGCCAGCAGTCCCGGGACAGCCTTTAATGAAAAACTGTTTTTT
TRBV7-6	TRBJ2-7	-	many	CASSLEPVAYEQYF	TGTGCCAGCAGCTTAGAGCCGGTAGCCTACGAGCAGTACTTC
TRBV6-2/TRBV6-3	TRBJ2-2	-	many	CASSYSRRSRGGWELFF	TGTGCCAGCAGTTACTCTAGAAGGAGCAGGGGAGGTTGGGAGCTGTTTTTT
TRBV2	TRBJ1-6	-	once	CASSGGSSYNSPLHF	TGTGCCAGCAGTGGAGGGAGCTCCTATAATTCACCCCTCCACTTT
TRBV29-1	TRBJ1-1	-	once	CSGRRGSGTEAFF	TGCAGCGGTCGGAGGGGGTCAGGCACTGAAGCTTTCTTT
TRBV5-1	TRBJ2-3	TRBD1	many	CASSWTGRLDTQYF	TGCGCCAGCAGCTGGACAGGGAGGTTGGATACGCAGTATTTT
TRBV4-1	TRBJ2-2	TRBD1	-	CASSPGQTNTGELFF	TGCGCCAGCAGCCCGGGACAGACAAACACCGGGGAGCTGTTTTTT
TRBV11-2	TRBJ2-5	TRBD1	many	CASSFDRVQETQYF	TGTGCCAGCAGCTTTGACAGGGTCCAAGAGACCCAGTACTTC
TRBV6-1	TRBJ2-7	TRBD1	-	CASTKATGTGSYEQYF	TGTGCCAGCACCAAAGCGACAGGGACAGGGTCCTACGAGCAGTACTTC
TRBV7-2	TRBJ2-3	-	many	CASSLVAGRSRADTQYF	TGTGCCAGCAGCTTAGTCGCAGGGAGGTCGCGGGCAGATACGCAGTATTTT
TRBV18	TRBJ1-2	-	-	CASSPLLNRVHYGYTF	TGTGCCAGCTCACCGTTACTAAACAGGGTGCACTATGGCTACACCTTC
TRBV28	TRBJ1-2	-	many	CASSPRDTAYGYTF	TGTGCCAGCAGTCCCCGGGACACCGCCTATGGCTACACCTTC